The source of this TCR beta chain is a study of cytomegalovirus exposure and HLA in healthy donors. Turning to the study itself: Prior work identified 95 million to 120 million unique TCR beta sequences in roughly 180 million T cells.

This CDR3 has 15 residues. V gave up 0 bases and J gave up 4 bases; unmatched junction bases: 5. The germline CDR1 and CDR2 sequences are LGHNA and YSLEER. The PCR used 60 Vbeta and 13 Jbeta primers. The method was immunoSEQ multiplex PCR; TCRdb's version includes in-frame clones alone and lacks a portion of them. This sample carries some 160,000 clones, around 73% of them seen once, and the ten largest clones take under 7%. This clone was counted a single time. The J gene is TRBJ2-5, the V gene TRBV4-3, with 7 bases identical to TRBD2. Sequenced material: PBMCs. The clonotype was recovered from a woman in her late teens or twenties in good health and CMV-seropositive. The CDR3 spells CASSQDGGRGETQYF. The DNA of the CDR3 is TGCGCCAGCAGCCAAGACGGGGGGAGAGGAGAGACCCAGTACTTC.